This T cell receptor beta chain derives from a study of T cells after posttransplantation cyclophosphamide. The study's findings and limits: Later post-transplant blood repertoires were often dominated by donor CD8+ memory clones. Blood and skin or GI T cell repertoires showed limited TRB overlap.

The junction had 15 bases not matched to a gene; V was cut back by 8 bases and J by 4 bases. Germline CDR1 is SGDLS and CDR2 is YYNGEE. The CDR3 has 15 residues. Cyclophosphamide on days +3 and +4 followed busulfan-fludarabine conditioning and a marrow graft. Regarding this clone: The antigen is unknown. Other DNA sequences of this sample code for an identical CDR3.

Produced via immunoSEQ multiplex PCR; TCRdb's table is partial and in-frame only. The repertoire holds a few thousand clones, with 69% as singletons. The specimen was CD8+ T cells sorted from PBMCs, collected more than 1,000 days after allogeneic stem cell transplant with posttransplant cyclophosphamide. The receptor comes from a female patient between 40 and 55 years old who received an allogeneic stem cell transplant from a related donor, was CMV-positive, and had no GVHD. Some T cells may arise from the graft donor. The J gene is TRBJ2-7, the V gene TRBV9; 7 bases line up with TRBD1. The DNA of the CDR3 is TGTGCCAGTTTTATCAAACAGGGGACGGCATACGAGCAGTACTTC. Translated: CASFIKQGTAYEQYF.